One TCR beta chain is described in this entry. These data come from a study of T cells in women clearing cervical HPV infection. Generated by immunoSEQ multiplex PCR, the TCRdb table keeps only in-frame clones and is missing some. The sample table sets out about 24,000 clones. This receptor was taken from a woman between 18 and 75 years old with a cervical HPV16 infection that either progressed to CIN3+ or cleared (not recorded which). What was sequenced was blood buffy coat.

This chain's CDR3 is CASSSTSGRAREQYF. The DNA read from the CDR3 is TGTGCCAGCAGCTCGACTAGCGGGAGGGCTCGCGAG. The chain is built from TRBV7-2 and TRBJ2-7, with 14 bases aligning to TRBD2. The DNA ends 3 residues before the CDR3 does, and the rest of the CDR3 is filled in from the germline J gene. The CDR3 is 15 residues long. V shed 4 bases and J 6 bases; nucleotides not matched to a gene: 5. The germline gives CDR1 SGHTA, CDR2 FQGNSA.